These 2 T cell receptor beta chains were all obtained from the same sample, sequenced in a study of blood T cell repertoires in COVID-19. Sequenced by immunoSEQ multiplex PCR; TCRdb stores in-frame clones only, minus some. The sample yields fewer than 400,000 clones, 85% seen once. Sequenced input: PBMCs or T cells enriched from blood (not recorded which). Receptors were obtained from a woman in her twenties or thirties who had been exposed to COVID-19.

The chain is built from TRBV30 and TRBJ1-5; no firm D call. CDR1 is GTSNPN and CDR2 is SVGIG in the germline V gene (reference sequence). CDR3 length equals 16 residues. V gave up 1 base and J gave up 0 bases, with 13 bases separating them. The CDR3 nucleotides are TGTGCCTGGAGTGCGCGGAGCATCTATAGCAATCAGCCCCAGCATTTT. Translating gives CAWSARSIYSNQPQHF.

V is TRBV6-2 or TRBV6-3 and J is TRBJ2-7, with 15 bases that match TRBD2. J gave up 9 bases and V 2 bases, and 11 bases lay outside the gene matches. Germline V gene data show CDR1 as MNHEY and CDR2 as SVGEGT. The CDR3 consists of 17 residues. Written as DNA, the CDR3 is TGTGCCAGCAGTTACCCGGGACTAGCGGGAGGAATTTGGGGGCAGTACTTC. The encoded protein is CASSYPGLAGGIWGQYF.